The present entry profiles one TCR beta chain with its context. An end of the junction does not agree with germline; a read error may underlie this. These data belong to a study of Graves' ophthalmopathy and Graves' hyperthyroidism. Study-wide background: The collection of peripheral blood took place at initial diagnosis, before any treatment.

Germline CDR1 DFQATT, CDR2 SNEGSKA (reference sequence). The CDR3 runs 11 residues. As the template, RNA transcripts were used to amplify TCR beta CDR3 regions. HTBI primers served in a first-round RT-PCR, which a second-round multiplex PCR followed. TCRdb analysed the multiplex PCR reads with MiXCR anew, one entry per CDR3 protein. Of hundreds of thousands of distinct CDR3 sequences in the sample, roughly 20% were seen once. Material for sequencing was peripheral blood. The sequence was obtained from a woman aged 18-30 years with stable Graves' hyperthyroidism. Some clones in this sample may be carry-over from other donors' samples. V gene TRBV20-1 combines with J gene TRBJ2-7; no clear D gene. CDR3 bases: TGCGGTGCTAGAGTGGGTTACGAGCAGTACTTC. The encoded protein is CGARVGYEQYF.